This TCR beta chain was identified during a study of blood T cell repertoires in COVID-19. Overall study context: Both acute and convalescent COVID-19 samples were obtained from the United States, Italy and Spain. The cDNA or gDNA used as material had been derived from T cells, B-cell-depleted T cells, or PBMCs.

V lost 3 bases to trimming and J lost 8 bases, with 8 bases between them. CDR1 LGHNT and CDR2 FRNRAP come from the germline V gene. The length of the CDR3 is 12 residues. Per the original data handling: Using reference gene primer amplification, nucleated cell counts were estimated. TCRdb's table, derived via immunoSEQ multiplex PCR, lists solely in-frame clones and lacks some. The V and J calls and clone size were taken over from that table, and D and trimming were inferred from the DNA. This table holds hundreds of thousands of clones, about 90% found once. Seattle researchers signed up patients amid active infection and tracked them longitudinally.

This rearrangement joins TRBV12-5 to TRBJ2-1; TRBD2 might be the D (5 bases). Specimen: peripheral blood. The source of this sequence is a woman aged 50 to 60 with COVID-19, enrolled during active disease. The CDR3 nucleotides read TGTGCTAGTGGTTTCGGGGTCGATGAGCAGTTCTTC. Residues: CASGFGVDEQFF.